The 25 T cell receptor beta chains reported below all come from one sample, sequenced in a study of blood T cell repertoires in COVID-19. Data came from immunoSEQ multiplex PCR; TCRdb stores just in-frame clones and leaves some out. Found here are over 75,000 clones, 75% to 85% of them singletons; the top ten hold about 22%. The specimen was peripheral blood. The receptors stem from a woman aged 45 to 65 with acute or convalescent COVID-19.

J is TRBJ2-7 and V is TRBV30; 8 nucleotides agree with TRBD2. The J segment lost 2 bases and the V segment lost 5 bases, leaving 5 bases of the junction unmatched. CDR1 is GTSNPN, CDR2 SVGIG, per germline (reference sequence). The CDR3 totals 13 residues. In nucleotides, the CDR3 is TGTGCCTGGGAGACTAGCGAGGCCTACGAGCAGTACTTC. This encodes CAWETSEAYEQYF.

The CDR3 loop is CASSSRTSGTYEQYF. The CDR3 region has the DNA TGTGCCAGCAGCTCTAGGACTAGCGGCACCTACGAGCAGTACTTC. The chain carries TRBV9 and TRBJ2-7; 10 nucleotides line up with TRBD2. After removal of 4 bases from V and 2 bases from J, the junction contained 6 bases not matched to a gene. CDR3 length: 15 residues. Germline CDR1 and CDR2: SGDLS and YYNGEE.

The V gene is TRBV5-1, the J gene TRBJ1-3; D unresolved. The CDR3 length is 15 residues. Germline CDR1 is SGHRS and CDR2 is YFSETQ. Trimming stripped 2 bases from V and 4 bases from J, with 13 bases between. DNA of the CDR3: TGCGCCAGCAGCTTTGGGCAGCCGGCCGGAAACACCATATATTTT. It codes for CASSFGQPAGNTIYF. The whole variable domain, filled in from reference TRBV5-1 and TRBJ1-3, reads KAGVTQTPRYLIKTRGQQVTLSCSPISGHRSVSWYQQTPGQGLQFLFEYFSETQRNKGNFPGRFSGRQFSNSRSEMNVSTLELGDSALYLCASSFGQPAGNTIYFGEGSWLTVV.

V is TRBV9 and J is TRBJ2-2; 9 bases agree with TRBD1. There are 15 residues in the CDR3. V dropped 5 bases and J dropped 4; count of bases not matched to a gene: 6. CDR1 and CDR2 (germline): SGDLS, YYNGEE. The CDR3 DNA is TGTGCCAGCAGGAGGACAGGGGACGCCACCGGGGAGCTGTTTTTT. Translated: CASRRTGDATGELFF.

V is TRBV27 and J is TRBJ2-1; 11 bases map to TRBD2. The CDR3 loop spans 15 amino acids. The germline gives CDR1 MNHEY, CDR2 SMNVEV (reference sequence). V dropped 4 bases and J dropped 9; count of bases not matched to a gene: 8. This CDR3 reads CASSSGVSGRGEQFF. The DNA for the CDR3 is TGTGCCAGCAGTTCAGGGGTTAGCGGGAGGGGTGAGCAGTTCTTC.

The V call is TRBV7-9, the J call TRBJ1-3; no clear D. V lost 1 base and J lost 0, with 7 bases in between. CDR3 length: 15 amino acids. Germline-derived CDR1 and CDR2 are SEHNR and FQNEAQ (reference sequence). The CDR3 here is CASSLGGSSGNTIYF. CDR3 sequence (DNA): TGTGCCAGCAGCTTAGGAGGGAGCTCTGGAAACACCATATATTTT.

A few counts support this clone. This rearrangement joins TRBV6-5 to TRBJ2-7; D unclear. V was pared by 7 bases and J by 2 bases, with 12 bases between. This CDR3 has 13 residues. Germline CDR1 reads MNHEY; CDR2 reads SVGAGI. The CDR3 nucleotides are TGTGCCAGCACCTTAGCCGCAACCTACGAGCAGTACTTC. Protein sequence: CASTLAATYEQYF.

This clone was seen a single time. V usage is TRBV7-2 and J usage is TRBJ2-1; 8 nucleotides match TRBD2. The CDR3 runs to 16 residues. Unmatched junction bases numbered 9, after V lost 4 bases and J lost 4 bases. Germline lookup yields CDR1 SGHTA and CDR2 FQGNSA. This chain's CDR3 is CASSYSGTRGYNEQFF. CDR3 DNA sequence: TGTGCCAGCAGCTACTCCGGGACTAGGGGGTACAATGAGCAGTTCTTC.

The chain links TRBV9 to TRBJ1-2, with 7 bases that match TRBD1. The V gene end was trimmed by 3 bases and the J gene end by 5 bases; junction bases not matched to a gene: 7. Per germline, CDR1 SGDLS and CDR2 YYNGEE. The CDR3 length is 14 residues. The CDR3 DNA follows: TGTGCCAGCAGCGCCCCAGGGGGAGCTTATGGCTACACCTTC. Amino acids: CASSAPGGAYGYTF.

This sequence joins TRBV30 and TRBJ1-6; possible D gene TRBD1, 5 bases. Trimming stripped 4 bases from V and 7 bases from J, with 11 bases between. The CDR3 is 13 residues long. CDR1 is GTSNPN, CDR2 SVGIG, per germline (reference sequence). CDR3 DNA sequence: TGTGCCTGGAAGCCGGACAAGAATTCACCCCTCCACTTT. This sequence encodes CAWKPDKNSPLHF.

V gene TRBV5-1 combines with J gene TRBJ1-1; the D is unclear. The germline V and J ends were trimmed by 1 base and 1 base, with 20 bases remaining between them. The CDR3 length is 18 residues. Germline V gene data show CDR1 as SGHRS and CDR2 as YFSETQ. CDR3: CASSLPGFSQVKNTEAFF. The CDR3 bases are TGCGCCAGCAGCTTGCCCGGATTTTCCCAGGTTAAGAACACTGAAGCTTTCTTT.

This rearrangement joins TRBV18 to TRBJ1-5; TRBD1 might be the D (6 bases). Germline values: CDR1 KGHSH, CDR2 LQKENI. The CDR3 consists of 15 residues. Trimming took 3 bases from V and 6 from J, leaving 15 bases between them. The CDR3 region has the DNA TGTGCCAGCTCACCTTCTACAGGGAGTAGTCAGCCCCAGCATTTT. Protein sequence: CASSPSTGSSQPQHF.

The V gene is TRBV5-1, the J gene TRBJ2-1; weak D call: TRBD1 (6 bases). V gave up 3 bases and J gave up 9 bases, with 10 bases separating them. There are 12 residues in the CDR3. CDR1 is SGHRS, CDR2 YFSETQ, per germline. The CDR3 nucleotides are TGCGCCAGCAGCTCGACAGGTCCTGAGCAGTTCTTC. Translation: CASSSTGPEQFF.

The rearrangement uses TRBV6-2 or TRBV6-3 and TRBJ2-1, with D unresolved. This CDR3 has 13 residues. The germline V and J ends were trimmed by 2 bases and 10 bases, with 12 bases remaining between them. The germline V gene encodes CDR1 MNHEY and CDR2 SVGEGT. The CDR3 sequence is CASSYADKNEQFF. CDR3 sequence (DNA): TGTGCCAGCAGTTACGCTGACAAAAACGAGCAGTTCTTC.

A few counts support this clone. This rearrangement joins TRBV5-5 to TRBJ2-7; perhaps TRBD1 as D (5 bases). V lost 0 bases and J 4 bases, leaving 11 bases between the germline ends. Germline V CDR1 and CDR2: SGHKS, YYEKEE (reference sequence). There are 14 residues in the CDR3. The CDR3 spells CASSLVAGNYEQYF. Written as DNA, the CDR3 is TGTGCCAGCAGCTTGGTCGCAGGGAATTACGAGCAGTACTTC. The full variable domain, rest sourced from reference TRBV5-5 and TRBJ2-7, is DAGVTQSPTHLIKTRGQQVTLRCSPISGHKSVSWYQQVLGQGPQFIFQYYEKEERGRGNFPDRFSARQFPNYSSELNVNALLLGDSALYLCASSLVAGNYEQYFGPGTRLTVT.

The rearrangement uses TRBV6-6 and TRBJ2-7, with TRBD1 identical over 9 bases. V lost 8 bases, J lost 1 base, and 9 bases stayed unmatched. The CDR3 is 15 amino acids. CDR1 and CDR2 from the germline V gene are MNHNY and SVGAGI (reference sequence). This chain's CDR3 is CASGLPGQGSYEQYF. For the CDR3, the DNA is TGTGCCAGCGGATTACCGGGACAGGGATCCTACGAGCAGTACTTC.

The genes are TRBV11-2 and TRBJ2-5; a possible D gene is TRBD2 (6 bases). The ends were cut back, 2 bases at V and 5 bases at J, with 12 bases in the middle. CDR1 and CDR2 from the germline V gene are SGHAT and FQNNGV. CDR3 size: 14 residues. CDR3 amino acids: CASSLRLGVETQYF. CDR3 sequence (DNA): TGTGCCAGCAGCTTACGACTAGGTGTGGAGACCCAGTACTTC.

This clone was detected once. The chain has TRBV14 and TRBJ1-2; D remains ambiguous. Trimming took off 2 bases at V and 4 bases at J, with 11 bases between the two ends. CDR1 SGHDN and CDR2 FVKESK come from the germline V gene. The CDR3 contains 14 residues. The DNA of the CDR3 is TGTGCCAGCAGCCAAATAGGGAGAGGCTATGGCTACACCTTC. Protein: CASSQIGRGYGYTF.

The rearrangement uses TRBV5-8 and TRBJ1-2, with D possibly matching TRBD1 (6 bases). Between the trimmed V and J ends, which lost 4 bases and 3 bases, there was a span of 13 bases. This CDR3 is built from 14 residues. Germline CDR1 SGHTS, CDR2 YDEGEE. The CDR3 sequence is CASSGRGAHYGYTF. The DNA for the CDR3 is TGTGCCAGCAGCGGGCGGGGGGCCCACTATGGCTACACCTTC.

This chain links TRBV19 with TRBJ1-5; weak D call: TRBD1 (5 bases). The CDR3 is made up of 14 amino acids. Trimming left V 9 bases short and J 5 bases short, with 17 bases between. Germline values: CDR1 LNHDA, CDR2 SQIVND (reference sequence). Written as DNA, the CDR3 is TGTGCCAGCCACCCTGGGGCGGTGGATCAGCCCCAGCATTTT. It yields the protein CASHPGAVDQPQHF.

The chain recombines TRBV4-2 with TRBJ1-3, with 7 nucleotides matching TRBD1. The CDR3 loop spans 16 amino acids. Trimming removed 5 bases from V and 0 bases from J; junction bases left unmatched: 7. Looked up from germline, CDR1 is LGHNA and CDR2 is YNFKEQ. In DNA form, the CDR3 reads TGTGCCAGCAGCGACAGGGATCCGAGCTCTGGAAACACCATATATTTT. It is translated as CASSDRDPSSGNTIYF.

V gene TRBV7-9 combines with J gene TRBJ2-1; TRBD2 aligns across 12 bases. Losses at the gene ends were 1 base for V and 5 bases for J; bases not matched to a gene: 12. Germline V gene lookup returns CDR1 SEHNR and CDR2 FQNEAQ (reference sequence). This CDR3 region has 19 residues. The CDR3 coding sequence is TGTGCCAGCAGCTTAGGCGGAGCTAGCGGGAGGGATGTGAACAATGAGCAGTTCTTC. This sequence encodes CASSLGGASGRDVNNEQFF. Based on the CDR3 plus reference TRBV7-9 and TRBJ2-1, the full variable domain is DTGVSQNPRHKITKRGQNVTFRCDPISEHNRLYWYRQTLGQGPEFLTYFQNEAQLEKSRLLSDRFSAERPKGSFSTLEIQRTEQGDSAMYLCASSLGGASGRDVNNEQFFGPGTRLTVL.

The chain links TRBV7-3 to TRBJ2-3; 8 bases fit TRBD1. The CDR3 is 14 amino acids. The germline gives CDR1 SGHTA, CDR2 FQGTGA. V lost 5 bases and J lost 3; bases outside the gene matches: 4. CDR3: CASSQDRVTDTQYF. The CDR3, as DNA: TGTGCCAGCAGCCAGGACAGGGTTACAGATACGCAGTATTTT.

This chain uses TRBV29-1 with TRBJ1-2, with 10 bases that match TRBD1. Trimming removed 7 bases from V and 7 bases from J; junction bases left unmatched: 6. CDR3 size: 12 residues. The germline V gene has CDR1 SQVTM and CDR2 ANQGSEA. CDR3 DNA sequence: TGCAGCGGGGGGACAGGGGACGTTGGCTACACCTTC. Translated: CSGGTGDVGYTF.

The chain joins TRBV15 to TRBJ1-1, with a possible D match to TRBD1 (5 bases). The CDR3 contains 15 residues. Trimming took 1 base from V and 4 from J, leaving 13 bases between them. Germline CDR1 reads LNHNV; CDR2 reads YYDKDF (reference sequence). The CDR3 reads CATSRGAGRGTEAFF. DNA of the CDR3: TGTGCCACCAGCAGAGGAGCAGGGCGGGGCACTGAAGCTTTCTTT.